Listed below are T cell receptor beta chains from one sample, sequenced in a study of T cells in Graves' hyperthyroidism and ophthalmopathy. TCRdb fed the multiplex PCR reads into MiXCR, producing one record per CDR3 protein. The repertoire includes hundreds of thousands of distinct CDR3 sequences, less than 15% of them detected once, and roughly a tenth sits in the top ten. The sequencing sample was made of blood. The receptors were gathered from a woman younger than 30 with Graves' hyperthyroidism. Each CDR3 is given with its conserved first and last residue. The D gene is left open where the match is weak. The size of a clone is reported for some rows only, either as once, few or many, or as a class for expanded clones.

>few|TRBD1|TRBV20-1|TRBJ2-7
CSAGQGGTPYEQYF
TGCAGTGCAGGACAGGGCGGAACCCCCTACGAGCAGTACTTC
>few|TRBD1|TRBV2|TRBJ1-2
CASSADRGVGGYTF
TGTGCCAGCAGTGCCGACAGGGGTGTGGGTGGCTACACCTTC
>-|TRBD1|TRBV7-9|TRBJ2-3
CASSSMTGLGEDTQYF
TGTGCCAGCAGCTCTATGACAGGGCTGGGTGAAGATACGCAGTATTTT
>many|TRBD1|TRBV12-3/TRBV12-4|TRBJ1-2
CASSSDRVSYYGYTF
TGTGCCAGCAGTTCGGACAGGGTGTCGTACTATGGCTACACCTTC
>few|TRBD2|TRBV18|TRBJ2-1
CASSPGQGLAGGPSYNEQFF
TGTGCCAGCTCACCAGGGCAGGGACTAGCGGGAGGACCCTCCTACAATGAGCAGTTCTTC
>many|-|TRBV7-9|TRBJ2-3
CASSPAHGVSTDTQYF
TGTGCCAGCAGCCCCGCACACGGAGTAAGCACAGATACGCAGTATTTT
>-|-|TRBV11-2|TRBJ1-6
CASSPRGPDSPLHF
TGTGCCAGCAGCCCCCGCGGGCCCGACTCACCCCTCCACTTT
>many|-|TRBV20-1|TRBJ1-2
CSATPQGPYGYTF
TGCAGTGCCACCCCCCAGGGACCCTATGGCTACACCTTC
>many|TRBD1|TRBV7-2|TRBJ2-3
CASSGGTGYTDTQYF
TGTGCCAGCAGCGGGGGGACAGGGTACACAGATACGCAGTATTTT
>-|-|TRBV20-1|TRBJ2-7
CSVTPTGRSYEQYF
TGCAGTGTAACCCCAACAGGTCGCTCCTACGAGCAGTACTTC